Described below is a single T cell receptor beta chain sequence and its context. These data come from a study of blood T cell repertoires in COVID-19. Study-wide context: The study drew acute and convalescent COVID-19 samples from the United States, Italy and Spain. From T cells, B-cell-depleted T cells, or PBMCs came the material, which was cDNA or gDNA.

This CDR3 has 13 amino acids. With V trimmed by 7 bases and J by 6 bases, 8 bases remained unmatched. Germline assignment: CDR1 SQVTM and CDR2 ANQGSEA. Clones were sequenced by immunoSEQ multiplex PCR, and TCRdb holds only the in-frame ones, with some missing. In the table there are some 300,000 clones, about 88% of which are singletons. The clonotype comes from a woman between 70 and 85 years old with COVID-19, enrolled during active disease. Sequencing was carried out using peripheral blood. The gene calls are TRBV29-1 and TRBJ2-1; 8 bases are shared with TRBD1. The DNA for the CDR3 is TGCAGCGAAAGCAGGGGGCTGGGCAATGAGCAGTTCTTC. It codes for CSESRGLGNEQFF.